Listed below are T cell receptor beta chains from one sample, sequenced in a study of OX40 agonist ivuxolimab in advanced cancers. Only in-frame clones appear in the TCRdb table, and some are missing; sequencing was by immunoSEQ multiplex PCR. The data hold more than 45,000 clones, with approximately 86% observed a single time. The sequencing used CD4+ or CD8+ T cells sorted from blood, collected in a trial of the OX40 agonist ivuxolimab. These receptors originate from an adult with an advanced solid tumor such as melanoma, head and neck, liver or kidney cancer. The CDR3 runs from the conserved cysteine through the conserved F or W. D genes are given only for firm matches. Clone size is given for some rows only: seen once, a few or many times, or a class if the clone is expanded.

v_call: TRBV28; d_call: .; clone_size: .; j_call: TRBJ1-2; cdr3_aa: CASSSGTNYGYTF; cdr3_nt: TGTGCCAGCAGTTCCGGAACTAACTATGGCTACACCTTC
v_call: TRBV2; d_call: .; clone_size: few; j_call: TRBJ1-5; cdr3_aa: CASGSEGGYQPQHF; cdr3_nt: TGTGCCAGCGGTTCTGAGGGGGGATATCAGCCCCAGCATTTT
v_call: TRBV6-4; d_call: .; clone_size: .; j_call: TRBJ2-5; cdr3_aa: CASSETSPKKQKETQYF; cdr3_nt: TGTGCCAGCAGTGAAACTTCGCCTAAAAAACAGAAAGAGACCCAGTACTTC
v_call: TRBV7-7; d_call: .; clone_size: .; j_call: TRBJ2-7; cdr3_aa: CASSLEWGESYEQYF; cdr3_nt: TGTGCCAGCAGCTTAGAATGGGGGGAAAGCTACGAGCAGTACTTC
v_call: TRBV7-9; d_call: .; clone_size: .; j_call: TRBJ1-1; cdr3_aa: CASSSKLGGNTEAFF; cdr3_nt: TGTGCCAGCAGCTCCAAACTGGGGGGGAACACTGAAGCTTTCTTT
v_call: TRBV6-1; d_call: .; clone_size: .; j_call: TRBJ1-2; cdr3_aa: CASSLWGTGSNGYTF; cdr3_nt: TGTGCCAGCAGTCTCTGGGGCACAGGGTCGAATGGCTACACCTTC
v_call: TRBV5-6; d_call: .; clone_size: .; j_call: TRBJ1-3; cdr3_aa: CASSLRGGSGNTIYF; cdr3_nt: TGTGCCAGCAGCTTGCGGGGGGGCTCTGGAAACACCATATATTTT
v_call: TRBV6-5; d_call: TRBD1; clone_size: .; j_call: TRBJ2-3; cdr3_aa: CASSHRGSADTQYF; cdr3_nt: TGTGCCAGCAGTCACAGGGGGTCGGCAGATACGCAGTATTTT
v_call: TRBV5-1; d_call: .; clone_size: .; j_call: TRBJ2-6; cdr3_aa: CASSVGRFGANVLTF; cdr3_nt: TGCGCCAGCAGTGTGGGTAGGTTTGGGGCCAACGTCCTGACTTTC
v_call: TRBV19; d_call: .; clone_size: .; j_call: TRBJ2-1; cdr3_aa: CASSPVAVSSYNEQFF; cdr3_nt: TGTGCCAGTAGTCCAGTAGCGGTTAGCTCCTACAATGAGCAGTTCTTC
v_call: TRBV2; d_call: .; clone_size: .; j_call: TRBJ1-5; cdr3_aa: CASSVTGLSNQPQHF; cdr3_nt: TGTGCCAGCAGTGTAACAGGGTTGAGCAATCAGCCCCAGCATTTT
v_call: TRBV6-5; d_call: .; clone_size: .; j_call: TRBJ1-2; cdr3_aa: CASSYSPDGYGYTF; cdr3_nt: TGTGCCAGCAGTTACTCCCCGGACGGCTATGGCTACACCTTC
v_call: TRBV28; d_call: .; clone_size: .; j_call: TRBJ2-3; cdr3_aa: CASSIRHRAGDTQYF; cdr3_nt: TGTGCCAGCAGTATCAGACACCGGGCAGGGGATACGCAGTATTTT
v_call: TRBV5-4; d_call: TRBD1; clone_size: .; j_call: TRBJ1-1; cdr3_aa: CASSILPGQGRTEAFF; cdr3_nt: TGTGCCAGCAGCATTCTACCGGGACAGGGGAGGACTGAAGCTTTCTTT
v_call: TRBV10-3; d_call: .; clone_size: .; j_call: TRBJ1-1; cdr3_aa: CAISESGANTEAFF; cdr3_nt: TGTGCCATCAGTGAGTCAGGCGCGAACACTGAAGCTTTCTTT
v_call: TRBV19; d_call: TRBD2; clone_size: .; j_call: TRBJ2-1; cdr3_aa: CASNSGSGGIHEQFF; cdr3_nt: TGTGCCAGTAACAGCGGAAGCGGGGGGATCCATGAGCAGTTCTTC
v_call: TRBV7-6; d_call: .; clone_size: .; j_call: TRBJ2-7; cdr3_aa: CASSPSSLVRQYF; cdr3_nt: TGTGCCAGCAGCCCAAGCTCTCTTGTGCGGCAGTACTTC
v_call: TRBV15; d_call: .; clone_size: .; j_call: TRBJ2-6; cdr3_aa: CATSAPIPGRSLANVLTF; cdr3_nt: TGTGCCACCAGCGCCCCTATTCCGGGACGCTCTCTGGCCAACGTCCTGACTTTC
v_call: TRBV5-8; d_call: TRBD2; clone_size: .; j_call: TRBJ2-7; cdr3_aa: CASSLGRSSGVYEQYF; cdr3_nt: TGTGCCAGCAGCTTGGGCCGGTCTAGCGGGGTCTACGAGCAGTACTTC
v_call: TRBV25-1; d_call: TRBD1; clone_size: few; j_call: TRBJ1-6; cdr3_aa: CASSGRTGDNSPLHF; cdr3_nt: TGTGCCAGCAGTGGGAGGACAGGGGATAATTCACCCCTCCACTTT
v_call: TRBV7-2; d_call: .; clone_size: .; j_call: TRBJ2-3; cdr3_aa: CARRDGGTQYF; cdr3_nt: TGTGCCAGGAGAGACGGTGGTACGCAGTATTTT
v_call: TRBV10-3; d_call: TRBD1; clone_size: once; j_call: TRBJ1-2; cdr3_aa: CAISEGGVKGYTF; cdr3_nt: TGTGCCATCAGTGAAGGGGGCGTAAAAGGCTACACCTTC
v_call: TRBV11-3; d_call: .; clone_size: .; j_call: TRBJ1-6; cdr3_aa: CASSLGGNSPLHF; cdr3_nt: TGTGCCAGCAGCTTAGGTGGAAATTCACCCCTCCACTTT
v_call: TRBV7-9; d_call: .; clone_size: once; j_call: TRBJ1-6; cdr3_aa: CASSPTENNSPLHF; cdr3_nt: TGTGCCAGCAGCCCGACAGAAAATAATTCACCCCTCCACTTT
v_call: TRBV11-2; d_call: TRBD2; clone_size: .; j_call: TRBJ2-1; cdr3_aa: CASSLKLNLAGGPNEQFF; cdr3_nt: TGTGCCAGCAGCTTAAAGTTGAATCTAGCGGGAGGGCCCAATGAGCAGTTCTTC
v_call: TRBV30; d_call: .; clone_size: .; j_call: TRBJ1-4; cdr3_aa: CAWRIAGKLFF; cdr3_nt: TGTGCCTGGAGAATTGCGGGAAAACTGTTTTTT
v_call: TRBV19; d_call: .; clone_size: .; j_call: TRBJ2-3; cdr3_aa: CASSILGGGRSSDTQYF; cdr3_nt: TGTGCCAGTAGTATTCTAGGGGGCGGGAGATCATCAGATACGCAGTATTTT
v_call: TRBV7-8; d_call: .; clone_size: .; j_call: TRBJ2-1; cdr3_aa: CASRLGRGPEQFF; cdr3_nt: TGTGCCAGCAGATTAGGTAGGGGACCTGAGCAGTTCTTC
v_call: TRBV30; d_call: TRBD2; clone_size: .; j_call: TRBJ2-2; cdr3_aa: CAWSTRGKGKRGAVF; cdr3_nt: TGTGCCTGGAGTACCCGGGGGAAGGGAAAGCGGGGAGCTGTTTTT
v_call: TRBV6-6; d_call: TRBD1; clone_size: .; j_call: TRBJ1-5; cdr3_aa: CASSSPGTVIDQPQHF; cdr3_nt: TGTGCCAGCAGTTCCCCCGGGACAGTTATCGATCAGCCCCAGCATTTT
v_call: TRBV5-1; d_call: .; clone_size: .; j_call: TRBJ2-7; cdr3_aa: CASSLALRGEQYF; cdr3_nt: TGCGCCAGCAGCTTGGCGCTTAGGGGCGAGCAGTACTTC
v_call: TRBV30; d_call: .; clone_size: .; j_call: TRBJ2-7; cdr3_aa: CAWIGRTSYEQYF; cdr3_nt: TGTGCCTGGATTGGGAGGACGTCCTACGAGCAGTACTTC
v_call: TRBV9; d_call: .; clone_size: .; j_call: TRBJ1-3; cdr3_aa: CASSAEMNTIYF; cdr3_nt: TGTGCCAGCAGCGCAGAAATGAACACCATATATTTT
v_call: TRBV20-1; d_call: .; clone_size: .; j_call: TRBJ1-2; cdr3_aa: CSASIYGYTF; cdr3_nt: TGCAGTGCTAGCATATATGGCTACACCTTC